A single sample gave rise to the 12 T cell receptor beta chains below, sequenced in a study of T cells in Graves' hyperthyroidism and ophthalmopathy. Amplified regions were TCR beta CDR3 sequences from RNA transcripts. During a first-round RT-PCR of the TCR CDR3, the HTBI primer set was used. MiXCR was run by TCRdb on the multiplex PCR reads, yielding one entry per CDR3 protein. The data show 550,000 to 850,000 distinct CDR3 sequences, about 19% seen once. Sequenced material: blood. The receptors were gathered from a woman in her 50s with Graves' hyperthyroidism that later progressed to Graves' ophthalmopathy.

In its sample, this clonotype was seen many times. Written as DNA, the CDR3 is TGTGCCACCAGCAGAGGGGACAGGGACAATGAGCAGTTCTTC. Translating it yields CATSRGDRDNEQFF. The chain has TRBV15 and TRBJ2-1, with 9 bases that match TRBD1. After removal of 1 base from V and 5 bases from J, the junction contained 0 bases not matched to a gene. Germline loops: CDR1 LNHNV, CDR2 YYDKDF (reference sequence). This CDR3 contains 14 residues.

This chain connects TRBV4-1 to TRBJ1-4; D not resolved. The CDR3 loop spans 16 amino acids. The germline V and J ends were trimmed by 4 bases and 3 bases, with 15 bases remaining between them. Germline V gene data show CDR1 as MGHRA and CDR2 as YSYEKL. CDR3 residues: CASSPISDGSNEKLFF. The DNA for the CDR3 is TGCGCCAGCAGCCCAATTTCGGATGGCTCTAATGAAAAACTGTTTTTT.

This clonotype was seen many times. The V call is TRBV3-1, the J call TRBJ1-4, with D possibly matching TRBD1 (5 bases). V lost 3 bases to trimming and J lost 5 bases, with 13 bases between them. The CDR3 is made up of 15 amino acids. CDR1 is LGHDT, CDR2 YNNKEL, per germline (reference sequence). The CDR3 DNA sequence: TGTGCCAGCAGCCACGCAGGGAGACTAAATGAAAAACTGTTTTTT. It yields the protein CASSHAGRLNEKLFF.

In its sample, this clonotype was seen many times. CDR3 DNA sequence: TGTGCCAGCAGCCCCCGAGGACAGGGGAATGAGCAGTTCTTC. Protein: CASSPRGQGNEQFF. V usage is TRBV11-2 and J usage is TRBJ2-1; 9 bases are shared with TRBD1. The germline gives CDR1 SGHAT, CDR2 FQNNGV. Unmatched junction bases numbered 6, after V lost 5 bases and J lost 7 bases. The CDR3 contains 14 residues.

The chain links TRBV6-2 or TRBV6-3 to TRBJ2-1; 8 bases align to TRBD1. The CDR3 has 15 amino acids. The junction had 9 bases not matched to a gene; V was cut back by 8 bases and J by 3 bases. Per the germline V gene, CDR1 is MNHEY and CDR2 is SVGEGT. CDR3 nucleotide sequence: TGTGCCAGCTGGGAGACAGGGGCGATCTACAATGAGCAGTTCTTC. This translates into CASWETGAIYNEQFF.

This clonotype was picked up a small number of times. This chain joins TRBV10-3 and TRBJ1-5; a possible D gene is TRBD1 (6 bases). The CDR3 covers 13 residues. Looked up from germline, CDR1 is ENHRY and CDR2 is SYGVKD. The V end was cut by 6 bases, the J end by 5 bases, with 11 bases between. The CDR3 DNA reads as TGTGCCATCAGAGAAGGGGGTGATCAGCCCCAGCATTTT. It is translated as CAIREGGDQPQHF.

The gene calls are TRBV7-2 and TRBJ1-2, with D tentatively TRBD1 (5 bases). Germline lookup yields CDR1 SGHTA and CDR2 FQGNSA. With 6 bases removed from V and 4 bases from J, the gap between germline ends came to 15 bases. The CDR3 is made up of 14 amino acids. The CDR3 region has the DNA TGTGCCAGCAGTCCCCGGAGGGGTATCTATGGCTACACCTTC. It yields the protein CASSPRRGIYGYTF.

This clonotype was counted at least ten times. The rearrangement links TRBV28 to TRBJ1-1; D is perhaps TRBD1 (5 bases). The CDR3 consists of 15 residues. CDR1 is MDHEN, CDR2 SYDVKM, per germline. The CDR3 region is CLVLLFGTGNTEAFF. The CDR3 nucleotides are TGTCTCGTTTTACTCTTCGGGACGGGGAACACTGAAGCTTTCTTT.

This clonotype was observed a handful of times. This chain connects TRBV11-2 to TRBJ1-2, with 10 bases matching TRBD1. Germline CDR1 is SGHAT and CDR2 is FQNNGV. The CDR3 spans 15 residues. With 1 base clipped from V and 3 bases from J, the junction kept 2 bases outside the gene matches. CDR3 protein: CASSLGGQGYYGYTF. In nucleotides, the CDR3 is TGTGCCAGCAGCTTAGGGGGACAGGGGTACTATGGCTACACCTTC.

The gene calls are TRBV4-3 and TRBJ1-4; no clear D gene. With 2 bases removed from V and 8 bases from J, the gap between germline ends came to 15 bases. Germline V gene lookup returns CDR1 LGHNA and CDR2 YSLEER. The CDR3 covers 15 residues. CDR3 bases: TGCGCCAGCAGCCAAAACACTGCCCGAGGAGAAAAACTGTTTTTT. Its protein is CASSQNTARGEKLFF.

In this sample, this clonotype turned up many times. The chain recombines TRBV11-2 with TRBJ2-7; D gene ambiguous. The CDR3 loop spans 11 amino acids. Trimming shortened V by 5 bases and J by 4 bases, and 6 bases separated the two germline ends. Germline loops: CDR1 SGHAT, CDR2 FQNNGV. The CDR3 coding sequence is TGTGCCAGCAGCGTGGAGTACGAGCAGTACTTC. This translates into CASSVEYEQYF. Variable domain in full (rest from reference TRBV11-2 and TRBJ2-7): EAGVAQSPRYKIIEKRQSVAFWCNPISGHATLYWYQQILGQGPKLLIQFQNNGVVDDSQLPKDRFSAERLKGVDSTLKIQPAKLEDSAVYLCASSVEYEQYFGPGTRLTVT.

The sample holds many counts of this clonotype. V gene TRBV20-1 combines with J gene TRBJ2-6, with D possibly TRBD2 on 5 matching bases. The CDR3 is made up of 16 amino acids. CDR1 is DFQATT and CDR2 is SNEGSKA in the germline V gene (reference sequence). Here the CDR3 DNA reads TGCAGCTCCCCCGGGGAGAGTATTTCTGGGGCCAACGTCCTGACTTTC. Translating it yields CSSPGESISGANVLTF.